This TCR beta chain was recovered during a study of T cell responses to AZD1222 COVID-19 vaccine. Study findings and constraints: Only five to seven AZD1222 recipients were seropositive at baseline. Sampling that yielded the repertoires occurred only after the peak T cell response. Spike as a whole was targeted by vaccine-associated CD4 TCRs, dominant at 160-218 and 743-854.

TCRdb's table, derived via immunoSEQ multiplex PCR, lists solely in-frame clones and lacks some. Here the sample spans tens of thousands of clones, 88% being singletons. With respect to this clone: No antigen is known for it.

Specimen: peripheral blood, collected 28 days after the second dose of the MenACWY control vaccine. This clonotype was obtained from an adult who received the MenACWY meningococcal vaccine as a control.

CDR3 DNA sequence: TGCGCCAGCAGCTTGGGGTCTGCACCCTCCCGCGGGGAGCTGTTTTTT. Amino acids: CASSLGSAPSRGELFF. This chain connects TRBV5-1 to TRBJ2-2; D is unclear. V shed 0 bases and J shed 7 bases, with 16 bases lying between them. The CDR3 contains 16 residues. The germline V gene encodes CDR1 SGHRS and CDR2 YFSETQ.